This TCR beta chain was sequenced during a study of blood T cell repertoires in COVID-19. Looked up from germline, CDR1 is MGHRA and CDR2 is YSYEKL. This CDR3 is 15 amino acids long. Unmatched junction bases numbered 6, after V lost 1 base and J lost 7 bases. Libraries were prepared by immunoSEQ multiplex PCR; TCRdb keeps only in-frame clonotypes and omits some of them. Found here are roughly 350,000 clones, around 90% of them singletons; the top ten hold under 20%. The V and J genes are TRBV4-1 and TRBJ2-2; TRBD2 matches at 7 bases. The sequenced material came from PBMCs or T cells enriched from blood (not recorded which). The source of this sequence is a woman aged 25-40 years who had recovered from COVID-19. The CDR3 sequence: CASSQGGSPVGELFF. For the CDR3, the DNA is TGCGCCAGCAGCCAAGGCGGGAGCCCCGTCGGGGAGCTGTTTTTT.